These 27 T cell receptor beta chains originate from one sample sequenced in a study of blood T cell repertoires in COVID-19. Libraries were prepared by immunoSEQ multiplex PCR; TCRdb keeps only in-frame clonotypes and omits some of them. The sample has around 620,000 clones, about 87% seen once. Specimen: peripheral blood. These receptors were collected from a woman under 30 with acute or convalescent COVID-19.

This clone has just one count. Other DNA sequences in the same sample also yield this CDR3. This sequence joins TRBV7-2 and TRBJ2-3; 11 bases map to TRBD2. After removal of 2 bases from V and 1 base from J, the junction contained 2 bases not matched to a gene. Germline V gene data show CDR1 as SGHTA and CDR2 as FQGNSA. The CDR3 sequence is 16 residues long. CDR3 sequence reads: CASSLLAGGGTDTQYF. The CDR3 coding sequence is TGTGCCAGCAGCTTACTAGCGGGGGGAGGCACAGATACGCAGTATTTT.

The chain recombines TRBV7-2 with TRBJ1-2; no firm D call. The V gene's germline CDR1 is SGHTA and CDR2 FQGNSA. This CDR3 contains 15 residues. V was pared by 1 base and J by 4 bases, with 13 bases between. This CDR3 reads CASSLVTASVYGYTF. For the CDR3, the DNA is TGTGCCAGCAGCTTAGTTACAGCATCCGTCTATGGCTACACCTTC.

The rearrangement joins TRBV3-1 (or the pseudogene TRBV3-2) to TRBJ2-1, with 9 bases fitting TRBD1. The CDR3 is 14 residues long. In germline, CDR1 is LGHDT, CDR2 YNNKEL (reference sequence). With 4 bases clipped from V and 9 bases from J, the junction kept 7 bases outside the gene matches. The CDR3 nucleotides read TGTGCCAGCAGCCGAGGGGACAGGGAGGCTGAGCAGTTCTTC. Translation: CASSRGDREAEQFF.

This chain connects TRBV6-5 to TRBJ2-1, with 8 bases identical to TRBD2. CDR1 is MNHEY, CDR2 SVGAGI, per germline. The CDR3 contains 15 residues. Trimming cost V 2 bases and J 4 bases; bases outside gene matches: 4. The CDR3 region has the DNA TGTGCCAGCAGTTACGAGCGGGGGCTTTACAATGAGCAGTTCTTC. It codes for CASSYERGLYNEQFF.

The rearrangement links TRBV3-1 (or the pseudogene TRBV3-2) to TRBJ1-3; 7 bases are shared with TRBD1. Germline CDR1 LGHDT, CDR2 YNNKEL (reference sequence). V gave up 4 bases and J gave up 1 base; unmatched junction bases: 13. The CDR3 length is 18 residues. CDR3 nucleotide sequence: TGTGCCAGCAGCCTCCTTTGGGAGAGGGGGCCTTCTGGAAACACCATATATTTT. Encoded protein: CASSLLWERGPSGNTIYF.

The V gene is TRBV7-2, the J gene TRBJ1-2; a weak D match, TRBD1 (6 bases). V dropped 5 bases and J dropped 0 bases, with 10 bases sitting between them. Germline CDR1 is SGHTA and CDR2 is FQGNSA. This CDR3 is built from 14 residues. As DNA, the CDR3 is TGTGCCAGCAGCCGGGACATAGCTAACTATGGCTACACCTTC. As protein: CASSRDIANYGYTF.

The count of this clone is one. This chain links TRBV27 with TRBJ1-6; TRBD1 agrees at 10 bases. The CDR3 is made up of 17 amino acids. The V segment lost 5 bases and the J segment 9 bases; nucleotides outside the gene matches: 13. Looked up from germline, CDR1 is MNHEY and CDR2 is SMNVEV (reference sequence). Here the CDR3 DNA reads TGTGCCAGCAGTCCCCACCAGACAGGGGGCGCGGGTTCACCCCTCCACTTT. It codes for CASSPHQTGGAGSPLHF.

This chain joins TRBV9 and TRBJ2-2; no reliable D call. Trimming took 4 bases from V and 5 from J, leaving 6 bases between them. CDR1 SGDLS and CDR2 YYNGEE come from the germline V gene. The CDR3 is 12 amino acids. The CDR3, as DNA: TGTGCCAGCAGCCTTCGTACCGGGGAGCTGTTTTTT. This sequence encodes CASSLRTGELFF.

The chain recombines TRBV3-1 (or the pseudogene TRBV3-2) with TRBJ2-3; D unclear. V lost 5 bases to trimming and J lost 6 bases, with 6 bases between them. Looked up from germline, CDR1 is LGHDT and CDR2 is YNNKEL (reference sequence). The length of the CDR3 is 11 residues. Here the CDR3 DNA reads TGTGCCAGCAGCTCTGTCGATACGCAGTATTTT. Encoded protein: CASSSVDTQYF.

The chain recombines TRBV7-2 with TRBJ1-2; possibly TRBD1 for D (5 bases). Germline V CDR1 and CDR2: SGHTA, FQGNSA. This CDR3 region has 14 residues. Trimming took 7 bases from V and 3 from J, leaving 15 bases between them. The CDR3 spells CASILGGSDYGYTF. The CDR3 coding sequence is TGTGCCAGCATCTTGGGGGGTTCCGACTATGGCTACACCTTC. Full variable domain (rest looked up from reference TRBV7-2 and TRBJ1-2): GAGVSQSPSNKVTEKGKDVELRCDPISGHTALYWYRQSLGQGLEFLIYFQGNSAPDKSGLPSDRFSAERTGGSVSTLTIQRTQQEDSAVYLCASILGGSDYGYTFGSGTRLTVV.

The chain is built from TRBV2 and TRBJ1-2; D possibly corresponds to TRBD1 (6 bases). Germline CDR1 and CDR2: SNHLY and FYNNEI. The V end lost 3 bases, the J end lost 7 bases, and 12 bases lay between the germline ends. The CDR3 has 13 residues. CDR3 residues: CASSDNRESGYTF. The CDR3 bases are TGTGCCAGCAGTGACAACAGGGAAAGTGGCTACACCTTC.

In DNA form, the CDR3 reads TGTGCCAGCTCACTGGGACTAGCGGCCGGGGAGCTGTTTTTT. Its translation: CASSLGLAAGELFF. The chain recombines TRBV18 with TRBJ2-2; TRBD2 matches 11 bases. This CDR3 is built from 14 residues. The V segment lost 4 bases and the J segment 6 bases; nucleotides outside the gene matches: 1. Germline values: CDR1 KGHSH, CDR2 LQKENI.

The rearrangement joins TRBV6-2 or TRBV6-3 to TRBJ1-6; TRBD1 aligns across 8 bases. The CDR3 runs to 15 residues. The germline V gene encodes CDR1 MNHEY and CDR2 SVGEGT. Trimming at V came to 6 bases and at J to 10 bases, leaving 11 bases not matched to a gene. CDR3 sequence: CASSQFGTGLSPLHF. The CDR3 DNA reads as TGTGCCAGCAGCCAATTTGGGACAGGACTATCACCCCTCCACTTT.

V usage is TRBV27 and J usage is TRBJ1-2; no clear D gene. The CDR3 loop spans 14 amino acids. The germline V gene has CDR1 MNHEY and CDR2 SMNVEV (reference sequence). V lost 2 bases to trimming and J lost 6 bases, with 13 bases between them. CDR3 nucleotides: TGTGCCAGCAGTTTACGGCGGGATAGCGATGGCTACACCTTC. As protein: CASSLRRDSDGYTF.

V gene TRBV6-6 combines with J gene TRBJ1-1; maybe TRBD1 (5 bases). Germline V gene sequence: CDR1 MNHNY, CDR2 SVGAGI (reference sequence). The ends were cut back, 0 bases at V and 5 bases at J, with 13 bases in the middle. The CDR3 is made up of 15 amino acids. The CDR3 DNA sequence: TGTGCCAGCAGTTACTCGGGCAGGGCGGATACTGAAGCTTTCTTT. Its translation: CASSYSGRADTEAFF.

The table lists this clone with a few counts. This chain links TRBV12-5 with TRBJ1-1, with 7 bases identical to TRBD1. The germline gives CDR1 LGHNT, CDR2 FRNRAP. After removal of 1 base from V and 0 bases from J, the junction contained 5 bases not matched to a gene. The CDR3 is made up of 16 amino acids. CDR3 DNA: TGTGCTAGTGGTTTGGGCCCGGACAGGCTGAACACTGAAGCTTTCTTT. It translates to CASGLGPDRLNTEAFF. Looking up the rest from reference TRBV12-5 and TRBJ1-1 gives the full variable domain: DARVTQTPRHKVTEMGQEVTMRCQPILGHNTVFWYRQTMMQGLELLAYFRNRAPLDDSGMPKDRFSAEMPDATLATLKIQPSEPRDSAVYFCASGLGPDRLNTEAFFGQGTRLTVV.

The chain combines TRBV24-1 with TRBJ2-7; 9 bases match TRBD1. The CDR3 runs 15 residues. Per the germline V gene, CDR1 is KGHDR and CDR2 is SFDVKD. V was pared by 5 bases and J by 3 bases, with 7 bases of the junction left unmatched. This CDR3 is CATSVGQGTDYEQYF. In DNA form, the CDR3 reads TGTGCCACCAGTGTGGGACAGGGAACTGACTACGAGCAGTACTTC.

The genes are TRBV3-1 (or the pseudogene TRBV3-2) and TRBJ2-7; 8 nucleotides agree with TRBD2. V lost 4 bases and J lost 5; bases outside the gene matches: 10. Germline CDR1 is LGHDT and CDR2 is YNNKEL (reference sequence). This CDR3 contains 15 residues. The DNA for the CDR3 is TGTGCCAGCAGCCCCCGAGCGGGGGCCAACCACGAGCAGTACTTC. Protein sequence: CASSPRAGANHEQYF.

This clone was seen just once. The chain uses TRBV24-1 and TRBJ2-1; D is possibly TRBD1 (7 bases). Trimming left V 9 bases short and J 0 bases short, with 20 bases between. CDR3 length: 17 amino acids. The V gene's germline CDR1 is KGHDR and CDR2 SFDVKD. This chain's CDR3 is CATRPTGEASSYNEQFF. The DNA for the CDR3 is TGTGCCACCCGACCTACAGGGGAGGCGAGCTCCTACAATGAGCAGTTCTTC.

The genes are TRBV27 and TRBJ1-2, with TRBD1 matching over 11 bases. The V gene's germline CDR1 is MNHEY and CDR2 SMNVEV (reference sequence). The length of the CDR3 is 14 residues. V lost 5 bases, J lost 8 bases, and 7 bases stayed unmatched. The CDR3 reads CASSPSGTGGGYTF. The CDR3 DNA is TGTGCCAGCAGTCCATCCGGGACAGGGGGAGGCTACACCTTC.

CDR3 sequence (DNA): TGTGCCAGCAGTTTTGGGGGGGACACCGGGGAGCTGTTTTTT. It codes for CASSFGGDTGELFF. This chain joins TRBV6-2 or TRBV6-3 and TRBJ2-2, with 7 nucleotides matching TRBD2. Losses at the gene ends were 4 bases for V and 3 bases for J; bases not matched to a gene: 2. CDR1 and CDR2 from the germline V gene are MNHEY and SVGEGT. The CDR3 contains 14 residues.

The genes are TRBV7-2 and TRBJ2-7, with TRBD1 matching 8 bases. J lost 2 bases, V lost 5 bases, and 2 bases had no gene match. The CDR3 consists of 13 residues. Germline V gene sequence: CDR1 SGHTA, CDR2 FQGNSA. The CDR3 here is CASSRDRTYEQYF. The CDR3 DNA follows: TGTGCCAGCAGCCGGGACAGGACCTACGAGCAGTACTTC.

V usage is TRBV14 and J usage is TRBJ2-3, with a possible D match to TRBD2 (6 bases). V lost 2 bases, J lost 4 bases, and 13 bases lay in between. CDR1 SGHDN and CDR2 FVKESK come from the germline V gene. This CDR3 has 15 residues. Written as DNA, the CDR3 is TGTGCCAGCAGCCAACAGCGGGCCATCGCAGATACGCAGTATTTT. Translated: CASSQQRAIADTQYF.

The chain joins TRBV2 to TRBJ2-2; D ambiguous. V lost 5 bases, J lost 4 bases, and 14 bases lay in between. This CDR3 has 15 amino acids. In germline, CDR1 is SNHLY, CDR2 FYNNEI. DNA of the CDR3: TGTGCCAGCAGTCACCCGTTACGCGTCACCGGGGAGCTGTTTTTT. This codes for CASSHPLRVTGELFF.

This clone was seen only once. The CDR3 reads CASSSGTNTEAFF. Here the CDR3 DNA reads TGTGCCAGCTCATCGGGAACGAACACTGAAGCTTTCTTT. The chain uses TRBV18 and TRBJ1-1; D remains ambiguous. The CDR3 loop spans 13 amino acids. Germline lookup yields CDR1 KGHSH and CDR2 LQKENI. V dropped 5 bases and J dropped 1 base, with 8 bases sitting between them. Variable domain in full (rest from reference TRBV18 and TRBJ1-1): NAGVMQNPRHLVRRRGQEARLRCSPMKGHSHVYWYRQLPEEGLKFMVYLQKENIIDESGMPKERFSAEFPKEGPSILRIQQVVRGDSAAYFCASSSGTNTEAFFGQGTRLTVV.

The chain joins TRBV18 to TRBJ1-2; D is possibly TRBD1 (5 bases). Germline assignment: CDR1 KGHSH and CDR2 LQKENI. V was cut by 2 bases and J by 2 bases, with 12 bases left in between. The CDR3 spans 15 residues. This chain's CDR3 is CASSPNLRVNYGYTF. DNA of the CDR3: TGTGCCAGCTCACCAAATCTCAGGGTAAACTATGGCTACACCTTC.

The chain combines TRBV7-8 with TRBJ2-3; TRBD2 is a possible D gene (7 bases). The CDR3 runs 13 residues. The germline CDR1 and CDR2 sequences are SGHVS and FQNEAQ. With 8 bases removed from V and 2 bases from J, the gap between germline ends came to 11 bases. The CDR3 loop is CASGGGLTDTQYF. In DNA, the CDR3 is TGTGCCAGCGGCGGGGGCCTCACAGATACGCAGTATTTT.